The TCR beta chain described here comes from a study of identical twins. Germline CDR1 is SGHRS and CDR2 is YFSETQ. Trimming removed 7 bases from V and 4 bases from J; junction bases left unmatched: 5. The CDR3 is made up of 13 amino acids. TCRdb recomputed calls from the 5' RACE reads with MiXCR, one row per CDR3 protein. The sample records hundreds of thousands of distinct CDR3 sequences, 15% to 20% being singletons. Another study also made use of these data, one on T cells expressing NK-cell markers. This second study says: Sorted CD3+CD56+NKG2C+, CD3+CD56+NKG2C- and CD3+CD56-NKG2C+ T cells provided the TCR beta repertoires. One of the eight sequenced donors was seronegative, whereas the other seven were HCMV-seropositive. In a handful of donors, these clonotypes also led the CD3+CD56-NKG2C+ fraction.

This clonotype was obtained from a woman between 18 and 29 years old in good health. The sequenced sample was PBMCs. J is TRBJ2-3 and V is TRBV5-1; 8 nucleotides line up with TRBD1. CDR3 residues: CASGTGGSDTQYF. Written as DNA, the CDR3 is TGCGCCAGCGGAACAGGGGGTTCAGATACGCAGTATTTT.